This paragraph reports one T cell receptor (beta chain). Its antigen is unknown. This specimen comes from a study of cytomegalovirus exposure and HLA in healthy donors. Notes on the study in general: Among CMV-associated TCR beta chains, most appeared HLA-restricted in a later analysis. A later analysis appeared to link common viral pathogens to several of the most significant clusters.

V lost 5 bases and J lost 4, with 20 bases in between. Germline V lookup: CDR1 LNHDA, CDR2 SQIVND (reference sequence). CDR3 length equals 16 residues. The PCR contained 60 Vbeta and 13 Jbeta primers. Method: immunoSEQ multiplex PCR; TCRdb's copy keeps in-frame clones and lacks some. The sample lists 200,000 or so clones, roughly 80% occurring once. Everyone who donated was a healthy bone marrow donor. The specimen sequenced was PBMCs. This sequence was found in a man in his fifties in good health and CMV-seronegative. The rearrangement uses TRBV19 and TRBJ1-1; D might be TRBD1 (5 bases). As DNA, the CDR3 is TGTGCCAGTAGTTGGGGAATACAGGTCTTAGGCACTGAAGCTTTCTTT. It codes for CASSWGIQVLGTEAFF.